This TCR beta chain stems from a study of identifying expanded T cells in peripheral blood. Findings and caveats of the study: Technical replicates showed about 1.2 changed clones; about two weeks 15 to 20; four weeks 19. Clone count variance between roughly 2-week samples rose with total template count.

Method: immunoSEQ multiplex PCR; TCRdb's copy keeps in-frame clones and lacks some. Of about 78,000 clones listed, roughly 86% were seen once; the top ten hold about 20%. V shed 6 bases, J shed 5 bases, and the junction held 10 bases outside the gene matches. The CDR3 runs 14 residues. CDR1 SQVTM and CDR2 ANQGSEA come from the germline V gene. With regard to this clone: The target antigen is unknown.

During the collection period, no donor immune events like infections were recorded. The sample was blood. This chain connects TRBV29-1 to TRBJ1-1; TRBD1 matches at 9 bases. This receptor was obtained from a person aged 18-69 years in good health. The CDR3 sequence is CSVNLQQGATEAFF. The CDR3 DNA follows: TGCAGCGTCAATCTCCAACAGGGGGCGACTGAAGCTTTCTTT.